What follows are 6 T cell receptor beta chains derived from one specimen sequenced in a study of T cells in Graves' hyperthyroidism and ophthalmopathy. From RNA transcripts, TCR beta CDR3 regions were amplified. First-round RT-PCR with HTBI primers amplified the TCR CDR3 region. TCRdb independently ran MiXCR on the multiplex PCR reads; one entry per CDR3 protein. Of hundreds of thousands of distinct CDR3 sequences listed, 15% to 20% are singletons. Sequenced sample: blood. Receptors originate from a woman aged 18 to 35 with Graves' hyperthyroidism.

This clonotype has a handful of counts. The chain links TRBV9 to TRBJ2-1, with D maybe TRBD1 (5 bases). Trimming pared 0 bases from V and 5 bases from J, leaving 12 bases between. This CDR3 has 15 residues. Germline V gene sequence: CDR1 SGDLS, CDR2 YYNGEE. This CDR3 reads CASSVGRATNNEQFF. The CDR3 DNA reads TGTGCCAGCAGCGTAGGCAGGGCAACCAACAATGAGCAGTTCTTC.

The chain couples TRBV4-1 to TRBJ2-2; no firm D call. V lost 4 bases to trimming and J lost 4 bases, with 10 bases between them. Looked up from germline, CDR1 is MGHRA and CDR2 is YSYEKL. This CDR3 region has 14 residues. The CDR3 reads CASSLPVRTGELFF. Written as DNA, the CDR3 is TGCGCCAGCAGCCTCCCCGTTCGCACCGGGGAGCTGTTTTTT.

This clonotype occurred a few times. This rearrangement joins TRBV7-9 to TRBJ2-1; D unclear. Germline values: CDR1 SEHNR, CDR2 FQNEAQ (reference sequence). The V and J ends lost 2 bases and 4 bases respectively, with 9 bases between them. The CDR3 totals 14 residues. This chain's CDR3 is CASSLLAQYNEQFF. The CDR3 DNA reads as TGTGCCAGCAGCTTATTGGCTCAGTACAATGAGCAGTTCTTC. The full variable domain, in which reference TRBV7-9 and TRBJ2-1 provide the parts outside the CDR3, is DTGVSQNPRHKITKRGQNVTFRCDPISEHNRLYWYRQTLGQGPEFLTYFQNEAQLEKSRLLSDRFSAERPKGSFSTLEIQRTEQGDSAMYLCASSLLAQYNEQFFGPGTRLTVL.

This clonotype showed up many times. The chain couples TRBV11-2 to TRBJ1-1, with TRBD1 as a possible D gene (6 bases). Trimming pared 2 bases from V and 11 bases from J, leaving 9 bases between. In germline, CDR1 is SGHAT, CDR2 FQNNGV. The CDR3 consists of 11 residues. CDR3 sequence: CASSLQGHAFF. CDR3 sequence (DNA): TGTGCCAGCAGCTTACAGGGGCATGCTTTCTTT.

The CDR3 DNA follows: TGTGCCAGCAGTGCTAGGGACCGACGGTCTGGAAACACCATATATTTT. Amino acids: CASSARDRRSGNTIYF. V and J are TRBV6-1 and TRBJ1-3, with a possible D match to TRBD1 (5 bases). Trimming took 4 bases from V and 1 from J, leaving 14 bases between them. Germline V gives CDR1 MNHNS, CDR2 SASEGT. The CDR3 spans 16 residues.

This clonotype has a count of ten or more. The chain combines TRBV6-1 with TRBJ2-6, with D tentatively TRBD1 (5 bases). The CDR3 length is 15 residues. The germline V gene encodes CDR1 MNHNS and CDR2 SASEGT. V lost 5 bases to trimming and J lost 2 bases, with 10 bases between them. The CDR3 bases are TGTGCCAGCAGTTACAAGGGGACTGGGGCCAACGTCCTGACTTTC. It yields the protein CASSYKGTGANVLTF.